Presented here are 23 T cell receptor beta chains from one specimen sequenced in a study of Tregs in tolerant kidney transplant recipients. Recipients received nonmyeloablative bone marrow transplants from related graft donors, with transient mixed chimerism. TCRdb's copy holds only in-frame clones and misses some; the assay was immunoSEQ multiplex PCR. This sample has approximately 60,000 clones; around 87% occur once, and the top ten carry about 4%. The sequenced sample was CD4+ T cells from blood (PBMCs), obtained 6 months after the transplant. All receptors come from a human patient who received a combined kidney and bone marrow transplant. A subset of T cells may come from the graft donor.

The chain carries TRBV19 and TRBJ1-2; 7 bases map to TRBD1. Germline CDR1 and CDR2: LNHDA and SQIVND (reference sequence). The CDR3 is 16 residues long. V shed 7 bases, J shed 5 bases, and the junction held 16 bases outside the gene matches. The CDR3 here is CASTMGNRGSQYGYTF. CDR3 nucleotide sequence: TGTGCCAGTACCATGGGGAACAGGGGATCACAATATGGCTACACCTTC.

This chain links TRBV18 with TRBJ1-1, with D possibly TRBD1 on 5 matching bases. Trimming shortened V by 4 bases and J by 5 bases, and 11 bases separated the two germline ends. Germline assignment: CDR1 KGHSH and CDR2 LQKENI. CDR3 length: 13 residues. This CDR3 reads CASSQGIYTEAFF. The CDR3 nucleotides read TGTGCCAGCTCACAGGGGATTTATACTGAAGCTTTCTTT. Drawing the rest from reference TRBV18 and TRBJ1-1, the complete variable domain is NAGVMQNPRHLVRRRGQEARLRCSPMKGHSHVYWYRQLPEEGLKFMVYLQKENIIDESGMPKERFSAEFPKEGPSILRIQQVVRGDSAAYFCASSQGIYTEAFFGQGTRLTVV.

In regard to this clone: The junction shows a germline mismatch at one end, possibly a read error. Within the sample, other DNA sequences also encode this same CDR3. This sequence joins TRBV19 and TRBJ1-6; D is unresolved. The CDR3 has 12 amino acids. Germline CDR1 LNHDA, CDR2 SQIVND (reference sequence). CDR3 coding DNA: TGTGCCAGTAGTATCGCGAATTCCCCCCTCCACTTT. It codes for CASSIANSPLHF.

The chain combines TRBV15 with TRBJ2-1; 11 positions agree with TRBD2. Germline V gene data show CDR1 as LNHNV and CDR2 as YYDKDF (reference sequence). J lost 4 bases, V lost 5 bases, and 7 bases had no gene match. The CDR3 consists of 16 residues. The CDR3 DNA sequence: TGTGCCACCAGCGGGGGACTAGCGGACGTTTACAATGAGCAGTTCTTC. This sequence encodes CATSGGLADVYNEQFF.

In this sample, this clone turned up a few times. This chain joins TRBV11-1 and TRBJ2-5, with TRBD2 as a possible D gene (6 bases). This CDR3 has 15 amino acids. The V end lost 5 bases, the J end lost 1 base, and 14 bases lay between the germline ends. The germline V gene has CDR1 SGHAT and CDR2 FQDESV (reference sequence). Here the CDR3 reads CASSPGLGGQETQYF. Written as DNA, the CDR3 is TGTGCCAGCAGCCCAGGGCTCGGGGGCCAAGAGACCCAGTACTTC.

V usage is TRBV9 and J usage is TRBJ2-5; 10 bases agree with TRBD2. The J call may be faulty, since TRBJ2-7 better matches the DNA end. Germline V gene lookup returns CDR1 SGDLS and CDR2 YYNGEE. This CDR3 comprises 15 residues. The CDR3 is CASSAAAGGVYEQYF. The CDR3 region has the DNA TGTGCCAGCAGCGCCGCAGCGGGAGGGGTCTACGAGCAGTACTTC.

V gene TRBV28 combines with J gene TRBJ1-5, with D uncertain. The CDR3 spans 12 residues. Trimming removed 5 bases at V and 8 bases at J, with 10 bases between. Looked up from germline, CDR1 is MDHEN and CDR2 is SYDVKM. Written as DNA, the CDR3 is TGTGCCAGCAGTACCCTCATAGAGCCCCAGCATTTT. Translation: CASSTLIEPQHF.

The chain employs TRBV11-2 and TRBJ2-1; D perhaps matches TRBD2 (6 bases). This CDR3 comprises 19 residues. Germline CDR1 is SGHAT and CDR2 is FQNNGV. V was clipped by 1 base and J by 0 bases, with 19 bases between them. Here the CDR3 reads CASSLGLLLASSSYNEQFF. Here the CDR3 DNA reads TGTGCCAGCAGCTTAGGCCTCCTACTAGCTTCGAGCTCCTACAATGAGCAGTTCTTC.

The V gene is TRBV30, the J gene TRBJ2-3, with D possibly TRBD2 on 5 matching bases. With 2 bases removed from V and 8 bases from J, the gap between germline ends came to 14 bases. The CDR3 has 13 residues. Germline CDR1 and CDR2: GTSNPN and SVGIG (reference sequence). This CDR3 reads CAWSTLLDGTQYF. The DNA for the CDR3 is TGTGCCTGGAGTACTTTACTAGACGGTACGCAGTATTTT.

The table lists this clone with many counts. The chain links TRBV18 to TRBJ1-2; no definite D call. Germline V gene lookup returns CDR1 KGHSH and CDR2 LQKENI. CDR3 size: 14 residues. V was shortened by 3 bases and J by 6 bases, with 14 bases between the two germline ends. The CDR3 protein is CASSPSYRENGYTF. CDR3 nucleotide sequence: TGTGCCAGCTCACCGTCCTATCGGGAGAATGGCTACACCTTC.

This rearrangement joins TRBV6-1 to TRBJ2-3; 8 bases line up with TRBD2. V was clipped by 10 bases and J by 2 bases; unmatched bases: 8. CDR3 size: 14 residues. Germline CDR1 and CDR2: MNHNS and SASEGT. The CDR3 region is CATKLAEYTDTQYF. The CDR3 nucleotides are TGTGCCACCAAACTAGCGGAGTACACAGATACGCAGTATTTT.

The V and J genes are TRBV5-1 and TRBJ2-1; weak D call: TRBD2 (5 bases). Trimming shortened V by 3 bases and J by 3 bases, and 10 bases separated the two germline ends. CDR1 and CDR2 from the germline V gene are SGHRS and YFSETQ. The CDR3 contains 14 residues. In DNA, the CDR3 is TGCGCCAGCAGCTCGACCCGGGACTACAATGAGCAGTTCTTC. It is translated as CASSSTRDYNEQFF.

This clone was recorded once. This chain links TRBV27 with TRBJ1-5; no clear D gene. CDR3 size: 14 residues. The germline gives CDR1 MNHEY, CDR2 SMNVEV (reference sequence). Trimming pared 4 bases from V and 3 bases from J, leaving 10 bases between. The CDR3 is CASSSRRDNQPQHF. CDR3 in DNA: TGTGCCAGCAGTTCTCGGAGGGACAATCAGCCCCAGCATTTT.

This clone was counted a single time. This sequence joins TRBV4-2 and TRBJ1-1; the D is unclear. V was trimmed by 1 base and J by 1 base, leaving 10 bases between them. The CDR3 has 15 amino acids. The V gene's germline CDR1 is LGHNA and CDR2 YNFKEQ. CDR3 sequence (DNA): TGTGCCAGCAGCCAAGTGGAACAGAAGAACACTGAAGCTTTCTTT. Translation gives CASSQVEQKNTEAFF.

Here the CDR3 reads CASSAISSGIKYEQYF. The CDR3 DNA is TGTGCCAGCAGTGCCATTTCTAGCGGGATTAAATACGAGCAGTACTTC. The rearrangement joins TRBV6-6 to TRBJ2-7, with 9 bases lining up with TRBD2. With 5 bases clipped from V and 4 bases from J, the junction kept 12 bases outside the gene matches. The CDR3 has 16 amino acids. The germline gives CDR1 MNHNY, CDR2 SVGAGI (reference sequence).

The chain uses TRBV19 and TRBJ1-2, with 7 bases fitting TRBD1. Germline V lookup: CDR1 LNHDA, CDR2 SQIVND (reference sequence). The CDR3 covers 16 residues. The junction had 10 bases not matched to a gene; V was cut back by 4 bases and J by 2 bases. The CDR3 loop reads CASSTQQTGPNYGYTF. The CDR3 region has the DNA TGTGCCAGTAGTACCCAACAGACAGGGCCCAACTATGGCTACACCTTC. Together with reference TRBV19 and TRBJ1-2, the CDR3 gives the full variable domain: DGGITQSPKYLFRKEGQNVTLSCEQNLNHDAMYWYRQDPGQGLRLIYYSQIVNDFQKGDIAEGYSVSREKKESFPLTVTSAQKNPTAFYLCASSTQQTGPNYGYTFGSGTRLTVV.

This rearrangement joins TRBV19 to TRBJ2-3, with 7 positions matching TRBD2. V lost 4 bases and J lost 2; bases outside the gene matches: 3. This CDR3 spans 14 amino acids. CDR1 is LNHDA and CDR2 is SQIVND in the germline V gene (reference sequence). The CDR3 DNA is TGTGCCAGTAGTAGGGAGGGGTCCACAGATACGCAGTATTTT. Protein product: CASSREGSTDTQYF.

The chain couples TRBV7-2 to TRBJ2-3, with D maybe TRBD2 (6 bases). V lost 2 bases and J lost 2, with 8 bases in between. The CDR3 covers 14 residues. Germline V gene sequence: CDR1 SGHTA, CDR2 FQGNSA. The CDR3 nucleotides read TGTGCCAGCAGCTTAATAGCGGTCACAGATACGCAGTATTTT. Protein sequence: CASSLIAVTDTQYF.

The chain joins TRBV18 to TRBJ2-3; perhaps TRBD1 as D (6 bases). Trimming took 3 bases from V and 2 from J, leaving 15 bases between them. Per germline, CDR1 KGHSH and CDR2 LQKENI. The CDR3 consists of 16 residues. As DNA, the CDR3 is TGTGCCAGCTCACCGCGGACAGAAGATAACACAGATACGCAGTATTTT. This sequence encodes CASSPRTEDNTDTQYF.

The CDR3 region has the DNA TGTGCCAGCACCTCAATGGGACAAGCCACCTACGAGCAGTACTTC. It specifies CASTSMGQATYEQYF. V and J are TRBV7-9 and TRBJ2-7; maybe TRBD1 (6 bases). Trimming left V 7 bases short and J 2 bases short, with 18 bases between. This CDR3 is 15 amino acids long. From germline, CDR1 is SEHNR and CDR2 FQNEAQ (reference sequence).

This chain connects TRBV4-1 to TRBJ1-4, with TRBD1 matching 7 bases. Germline lookup yields CDR1 MGHRA and CDR2 YSYEKL. The CDR3 sequence is 19 residues long. After removal of 3 bases from V and 7 bases from J, the junction contained 20 bases not matched to a gene. The CDR3 DNA is TGCGCCAGCAGCCACAAGAGGGGGCGCGGAAACAGGGTGGGTGAAAAACTGTTTTTT. Protein sequence: CASSHKRGRGNRVGEKLFF.

Notes on this clone: The junction does not match germline at one end; this may be a read error. The sample has other DNA sequences that encode this CDR3 too. This rearrangement joins TRBV7-2 to TRBJ1-6; D call uncertain. Per germline, CDR1 SGHTA and CDR2 FQGNSA. There are 15 residues in the CDR3. The CDR3 DNA sequence: TGTGCCAGCACCCCGGACTTTCCCTATAATTCCCCCCTCCACTTT. Translation gives CASTPDFPYNSPLHF.

CDR3 DNA sequence: TGTGCCATCAGTGAGTCTCCCTTCCTTTATAGCAATCAGCCCCAGCATTTT. This encodes CAISESPFLYSNQPQHF. This rearrangement joins TRBV10-3 to TRBJ1-5, with no clear D. The CDR3 sequence is 17 residues long. Germline CDR1 ENHRY, CDR2 SYGVKD. Between the trimmed V and J ends, which lost 0 bases and 0 bases, there was a span of 12 bases.